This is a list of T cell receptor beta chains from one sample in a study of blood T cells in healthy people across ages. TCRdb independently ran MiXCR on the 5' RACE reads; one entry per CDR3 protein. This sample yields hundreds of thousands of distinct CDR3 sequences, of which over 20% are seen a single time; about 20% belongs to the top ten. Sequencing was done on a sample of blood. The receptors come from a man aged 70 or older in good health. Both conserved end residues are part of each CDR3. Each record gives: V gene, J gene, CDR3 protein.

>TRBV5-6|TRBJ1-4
CASSLSVVREKLFF
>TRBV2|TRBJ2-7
CASSDGGSGRGNYEQYF
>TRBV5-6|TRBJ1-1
CASSSTSHAFF
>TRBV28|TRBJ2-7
CASRGGIYEQYF
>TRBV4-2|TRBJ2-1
CASSQEWGQTYNEQFF
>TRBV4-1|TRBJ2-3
CASSQNPGQGGFIADTQYF
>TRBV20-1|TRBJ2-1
CSASFFQHGNEQFF
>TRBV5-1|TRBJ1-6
CASSLPPSPLHF
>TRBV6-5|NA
CASSRDRVGYEQYF
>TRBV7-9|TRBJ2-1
CASSLGGKLYNEQFF
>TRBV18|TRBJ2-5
CASSPPVLDQETQYF
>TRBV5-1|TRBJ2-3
CASSPELPDTQYF
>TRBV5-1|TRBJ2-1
CASSLVGTHNEQFF
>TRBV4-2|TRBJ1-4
CASSQDDAERGKLFF
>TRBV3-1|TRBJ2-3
CASSHIAGGTDTQYF
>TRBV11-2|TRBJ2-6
CASRITGANVLTF
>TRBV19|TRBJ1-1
CASSMSTVEAFF
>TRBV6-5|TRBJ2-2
CASSYSPQGATGELFF
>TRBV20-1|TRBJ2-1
CSARDLAGINEQFF
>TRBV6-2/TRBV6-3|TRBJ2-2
CASRKGQGNTGELFF
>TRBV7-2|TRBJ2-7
CASSLRLAGPYEQYF
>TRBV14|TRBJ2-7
CASSSKAGANYEQYF
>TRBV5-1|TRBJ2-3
CASSSALAADTQYF
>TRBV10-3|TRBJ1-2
CAITRTGAGYGYTF
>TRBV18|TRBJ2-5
CASGQRANQETQYF
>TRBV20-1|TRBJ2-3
CSASGRRGSTDTQYF
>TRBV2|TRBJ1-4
CASNLQGGYEKLFF
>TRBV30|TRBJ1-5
CAWSVPGRHQPQHF
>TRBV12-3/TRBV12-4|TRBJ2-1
CASQGSYNEQFF
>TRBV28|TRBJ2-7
CASSLRTGKSFSYEQYF
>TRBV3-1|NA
CASSPGPRTDIYNEQFF
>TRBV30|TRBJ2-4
CAWSLGLAGGPGNIQYF
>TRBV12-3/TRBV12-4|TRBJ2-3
CASSPSGGVTDTQYF
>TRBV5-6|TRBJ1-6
CASSSWEIKGTPLHF
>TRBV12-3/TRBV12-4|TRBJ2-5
CASSFELGWETQYF
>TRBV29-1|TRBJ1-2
CSVGRGEVGYTF
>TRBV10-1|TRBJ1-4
CASSPASSREKLFF
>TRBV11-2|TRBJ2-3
CASSHLAGPTDTQYF
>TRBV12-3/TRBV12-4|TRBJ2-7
CASSQPRAEQYF
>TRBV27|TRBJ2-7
CASSLVGGNEQYF
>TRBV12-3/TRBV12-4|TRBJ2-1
CAGGRGTNEQFF
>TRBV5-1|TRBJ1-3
CASSRQGDRGDTIYF
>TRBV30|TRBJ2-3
CAWHAVAGVDTQYF
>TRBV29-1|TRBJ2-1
CSVEENRSPYNEQFF
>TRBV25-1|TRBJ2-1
CASGLADYNEQFF
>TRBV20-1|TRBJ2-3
CSGGSTDTQYF
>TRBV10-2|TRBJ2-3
CASSPTSTITDTQYF
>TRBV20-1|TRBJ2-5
CSARDGTGTHETQYF
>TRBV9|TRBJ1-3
CASSEGGANLNTIYF
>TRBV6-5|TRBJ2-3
CASRGSVNTQYF
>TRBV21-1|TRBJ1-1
CASKYSADANTEAFF
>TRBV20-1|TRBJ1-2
CSAREAGPNYGYTF
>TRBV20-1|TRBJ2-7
CSARFADAYEQYF
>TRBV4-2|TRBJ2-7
CASSQDGLAGAPYEQYF
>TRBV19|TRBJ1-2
CASTPVAGYGYTF
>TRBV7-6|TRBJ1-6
CASSAGTESSYNSLLHF
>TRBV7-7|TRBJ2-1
CASSPHLAGSNNEQFF